The 28 T cell receptor beta chains below were found in one sample sequenced in a study of blood T cell repertoires in COVID-19. Assay used: immunoSEQ multiplex PCR; TCRdb lists only in-frame clones, some missing. Altogether some 150,000 clones are present, 70% to 80% being singletons, with the ten largest covering 4.5% to 5%. Sequencing was carried out using peripheral blood. Receptors were obtained from a woman older than 75 with active or convalescent COVID-19.

The genes are TRBV19 and TRBJ1-1; no clear D. Germline V gene sequence: CDR1 LNHDA, CDR2 SQIVND (reference sequence). The CDR3 spans 13 residues. The V and J ends lost 7 bases and 0 bases respectively, with 9 bases between them. CDR3 protein: CASTARMNTEAFF. The CDR3 nucleotides read TGTGCCAGTACCGCTAGAATGAACACTGAAGCTTTCTTT.

The chain recombines TRBV18 with TRBJ2-7, with D possibly being TRBD2 (6 bases). From germline, CDR1 is KGHSH and CDR2 LQKENI. V lost 1 base and J lost 3, with 13 bases in between. The CDR3 length is 15 residues. CDR3 in amino acids: CASSPRERAYYEQYF. CDR3 DNA sequence: TGTGCCAGCTCACCACGGGAGCGGGCATACTACGAGCAGTACTTC.

The chain has TRBV6-5 and TRBJ2-5; 8 bases align to TRBD1. Losses at the gene ends were 9 bases for V and 5 bases for J; bases not matched to a gene: 11. Germline V gene lookup returns CDR1 MNHEY and CDR2 SVGAGI. The CDR3 extends over 14 amino acids. The CDR3 spells CASGTGNAWETQYF. The CDR3 region has the DNA TGTGCCAGTGGGACAGGCAACGCTTGGGAGACCCAGTACTTC.

The rearrangement links TRBV6-2 or TRBV6-3 to TRBJ1-3, with D unclear. Per the germline V gene, CDR1 is MNHEY and CDR2 is SVGEGT. V was cut by 6 bases and J by 0 bases, with 12 bases left in between. This CDR3 has 15 residues. This chain's CDR3 is CASSLPSSSGNTIYF. The DNA of the CDR3 is TGTGCCAGCAGCCTACCGTCGAGCTCTGGAAACACCATATATTTT.

The chain uses TRBV6-2 or TRBV6-3 and TRBJ2-2; possibly TRBD2 for D (5 bases). Germline V CDR1 and CDR2: MNHEY, SVGEGT. The CDR3 is 16 amino acids. Trimming cost V 2 bases and J 1 base, with 11 bases left between them. CDR3 DNA sequence: TGTGCCAGCAGTTACATGACGGGGAGGAACACCGGGGAGCTGTTTTTT. It translates to CASSYMTGRNTGELFF.

The J gene is TRBJ2-3, the V gene TRBV28; 13 positions agree with TRBD2. After removal of 8 bases from V and 4 bases from J, the junction contained 6 bases not matched to a gene. Germline CDR1 MDHEN, CDR2 SYDVKM. This CDR3 has 15 amino acids. The CDR3 spells CASGTSGVGADTQYF. DNA for the CDR3: TGTGCCAGCGGGACTAGCGGGGTTGGAGCAGATACGCAGTATTTT.

This clone was found a few times. The J gene is TRBJ1-1, the V gene TRBV27; D call uncertain. The V end lost 5 bases, the J end lost 1 base, and 14 bases lay between the germline ends. Per germline, CDR1 MNHEY and CDR2 SMNVEV (reference sequence). The CDR3 contains 15 residues. Here the CDR3 reads CASSNPGQANTEAFF. CDR3 nucleotides: TGTGCCAGCAGTAACCCTGGGCAGGCGAACACTGAAGCTTTCTTT.

This clone occurred many times. The rearrangement uses TRBV27 and TRBJ1-5; 10 positions agree with TRBD1. V lost 5 bases, J lost 4 bases, and 11 bases stayed unmatched. In germline, CDR1 is MNHEY, CDR2 SMNVEV (reference sequence). CDR3 size: 17 residues. CDR3 coding DNA: TGTGCCAGCAGTGTCCTCTATGGGGACAGGGGTAATCAGCCCCAGCATTTT. Residues: CASSVLYGDRGNQPQHF.

The DNA of the CDR3 is TGTGCCAGCAGCCACAGCCCAGGGGGAAACAATCAGCCCCAGCATTTT. Its protein product is CASSHSPGGNNQPQHF. The chain recombines TRBV7-2 with TRBJ1-5, with 7 bases lining up with TRBD1. V lost 5 bases, J lost 3 bases, and 10 bases stayed unmatched. The CDR3 consists of 16 residues. CDR1 is SGHTA and CDR2 is FQGNSA in the germline V gene.

This clone was observed a handful of times. The chain is built from TRBV28 and TRBJ1-6, with 8 bases aligning to TRBD1. The CDR3 totals 15 residues. V shed 5 bases and J 9 bases; nucleotides not matched to a gene: 9. Per the germline V gene, CDR1 is MDHEN and CDR2 is SYDVKM. CDR3 in DNA: TGTGCCAGCAGTGCTAGGACAGGGAGGAGTTCACCCCTCCACTTT. It is translated as CASSARTGRSSPLHF.

V gene TRBV3-1 (or the pseudogene TRBV3-2) combines with J gene TRBJ2-7; D remains unclear. Germline V gene sequence: CDR1 LGHDT, CDR2 YNNKEL (reference sequence). V lost 2 bases to trimming and J lost 5 bases, with 10 bases between them. CDR3 length: 13 residues. CDR3 residues: CASSQHQIDEQYF. CDR3 DNA: TGTGCCAGCAGCCAACATCAGATCGACGAGCAGTACTTC.

The genes are TRBV7-2 and TRBJ2-3; 8 bases line up with TRBD2. The CDR3 contains 15 residues. V was clipped by 7 bases and J by 2 bases; unmatched bases: 8. Germline CDR1 is SGHTA and CDR2 is FQGNSA. The CDR3 loop reads CASITGLGVTDTQYF. CDR3 nucleotides: TGTGCCAGCATCACGGGACTAGGGGTCACAGATACGCAGTATTTT.

This chain uses TRBV11-3 with TRBJ2-5; 8 nucleotides line up with TRBD2. The germline V gene encodes CDR1 SGHNT and CDR2 YENEEA. With 0 bases clipped from V and 5 bases from J, the junction kept 14 bases outside the gene matches. CDR3 length: 18 residues. The CDR3 is CASSLDRRLSGVGETQYF. The CDR3 region has the DNA TGTGCCAGCAGCTTAGATCGTCGCCTTAGCGGGGTTGGGGAGACCCAGTACTTC.

This clone appeared a single time. The chain recombines TRBV11-2 with TRBJ2-7; D ambiguous. Germline loops: CDR1 SGHAT, CDR2 FQNNGV. CDR3 length: 11 amino acids. V was clipped by 5 bases and J by 3 bases, with 5 bases between them. CDR3 sequence (DNA): TGTGCCAGCAGCCCTCGCTACGAGCAGTACTTC. Translating gives CASSPRYEQYF.

This clone was recorded a few times. In the same sample, other DNA sequences code for this CDR3. CDR3 nucleotide sequence: TGTGCCAGTAGTCCCAGACAGAGCACTGAAGCTTTCTTT. Encoded protein: CASSPRQSTEAFF. This chain connects TRBV19 to TRBJ1-1, with a weak D call TRBD1 (5 bases). Germline V gene lookup returns CDR1 LNHDA and CDR2 SQIVND (reference sequence). This CDR3 is 13 amino acids long. V was pared by 5 bases and J by 4 bases, with 11 bases between.

This chain uses TRBV5-4 with TRBJ2-7; 14 bases agree with TRBD2. The CDR3 is 17 residues long. CDR1 is SGHNT, CDR2 YYREEE, per germline (reference sequence). V was pared by 4 bases and J by 3 bases, with 9 bases of the junction left unmatched. The CDR3 DNA follows: TGTGCCAGCAGCGAAGGACTAGCGGGGGGTATAAACTACGAGCAGTACTTC. It encodes CASSEGLAGGINYEQYF.

The chain links TRBV2 to TRBJ2-3, with D possibly matching TRBD1 (7 bases). The CDR3 totals 18 residues. The germline CDR1 and CDR2 sequences are SNHLY and FYNNEI. The V gene lost 4 bases and the J gene lost 2 bases, with 22 bases spanning the gap. CDR3 loop: CASSGATQGGRFTDTQYF. In DNA, the CDR3 is TGTGCCAGCAGTGGCGCTACCCAGGGGGGCCGTTTCACAGATACGCAGTATTTT. The whole variable domain, filled in from reference TRBV2 and TRBJ2-3, reads EPEVTQTPSHQVTQMGQEVILRCVPISNHLYFYWYRQILGQKVEFLVSFYNNEISEKSEIFDDQFSVERPDGSNFTLKIRSTKLEDSAMYFCASSGATQGGRFTDTQYFGPGTRLTVL.

This chain links TRBV24-1 with TRBJ2-1; TRBD2 aligns across 13 bases. The CDR3 covers 18 residues. Looked up from germline, CDR1 is KGHDR and CDR2 is SFDVKD. Trimming cost V 0 bases and J 4 bases; bases outside gene matches: 5. The DNA for the CDR3 is TGTGCCACCAGTGATTTGACCGGGACTAGCGGGAATTACAATGAGCAGTTCTTC. Protein sequence: CATSDLTGTSGNYNEQFF.

The chain combines TRBV28 with TRBJ2-5; TRBD2 matches 9 bases. Germline-derived CDR1 and CDR2 are MDHEN and SYDVKM. Trimming removed 5 bases from V and 2 bases from J; junction bases left unmatched: 21. The CDR3 spans 20 residues. The CDR3 region is CASSTNIISRPSGDQETQYF. The CDR3 nucleotides are TGTGCCAGCAGTACAAATATCATATCCCGGCCTAGCGGGGATCAAGAGACCCAGTACTTC.

This sequence joins TRBV7-9 and TRBJ1-2, with 7 bases matching TRBD1. The V segment lost 5 bases and the J segment 5 bases; nucleotides outside the gene matches: 17. This CDR3 spans 17 amino acids. CDR1 and CDR2 from the germline V gene are SEHNR and FQNEAQ (reference sequence). The CDR3 nucleotides read TGTGCCAGCAGCCCCCCGCGCCCTACAGGGGAGCGTTATGGCTACACCTTC. Its translation: CASSPPRPTGERYGYTF.

This chain uses TRBV2 with TRBJ1-6; TRBD1 aligns across 10 bases. CDR1 and CDR2 (germline): SNHLY, FYNNEI. The CDR3 has 15 residues. V was pared by 4 bases and J by 10 bases, with 7 bases of the junction left unmatched. The CDR3 coding sequence is TGTGCCAGCAGTGGTCGGGACAGGGGTAGATCACCCCTCCACTTT. This codes for CASSGRDRGRSPLHF.

The gene calls are TRBV19 and TRBJ2-3; TRBD2 agrees at 12 bases. The CDR3 totals 13 residues. V lost 10 bases, J lost 6 bases, and 5 bases stayed unmatched. Looked up from germline, CDR1 is LNHDA and CDR2 is SQIVND (reference sequence). The CDR3 sequence is CATLAGGRDTQYF. CDR3 nucleotides: TGTGCCACCCTAGCGGGGGGGCGGGATACGCAGTATTTT.

This chain joins TRBV28 and TRBJ1-2; 7 bases agree with TRBD1. The CDR3 length is 15 residues. Per germline, CDR1 MDHEN and CDR2 SYDVKM. V lost 9 bases, J lost 2 bases, and 12 bases stayed unmatched. CDR3 protein: CASIPGQTTNYGYTF. In DNA, the CDR3 is TGTGCCAGTATACCGGGACAGACAACCAACTATGGCTACACCTTC.

Only a few counts were recorded for this clone. V and J are TRBV18 and TRBJ1-5; 7 nucleotides align to TRBD1. The CDR3 runs to 15 residues. Trimming cost V 6 bases and J 0 bases; bases outside gene matches: 5. CDR1 and CDR2 from the germline V gene are KGHSH and LQKENI. This CDR3 is CASSDRQGSNQPQHF. CDR3 coding DNA: TGTGCCAGCTCCGATCGACAGGGTAGCAATCAGCCCCAGCATTTT.

V is TRBV20-1 and J is TRBJ2-3, with 9 bases lining up with TRBD2. The CDR3 covers 15 residues. The germline gives CDR1 DFQATT, CDR2 SNEGSKA (reference sequence). V dropped 3 bases and J dropped 0; count of bases not matched to a gene: 4. As DNA, the CDR3 is TGCAGTGCTAGTCCTAGCGGGGATAGCACAGATACGCAGTATTTT. Translating it yields CSASPSGDSTDTQYF.

This clone was found a few times. The rearrangement links TRBV28 to TRBJ2-7, with D possibly being TRBD2 (7 bases). V shed 2 bases and J shed 5 bases, with 10 bases lying between them. CDR1 MDHEN and CDR2 SYDVKM come from the germline V gene. This CDR3 has 13 residues. The CDR3 is CASSLAGANEQYF. CDR3 nucleotides: TGTGCCAGCAGTTTAGCGGGGGCCAACGAGCAGTACTTC.

J is TRBJ2-7 and V is TRBV7-6; 8 bases align to TRBD2. TRBJ2-1 explains the end of the DNA better; the J call may be wrong. The CDR3 sequence is 15 residues long. In germline, CDR1 is SGHVS, CDR2 FNYEAQ. This chain's CDR3 is CASSLESGGTYEQFF. The CDR3 DNA reads TGTGCCAGCAGCTTAGAAAGCGGGGGCACCTACGAGCAGTTCTTC.

This clone was seen ten or more times. V usage is TRBV4-1 and J usage is TRBJ1-5; TRBD1 agrees at 7 bases. The CDR3 is 16 amino acids. The V segment lost 0 bases and the J segment 6 bases; nucleotides outside the gene matches: 8. Germline loops: CDR1 MGHRA, CDR2 YSYEKL. The CDR3 DNA reads TGCGCCAGCAGCCAAGATCCCGGGACAGTTGGTCAGCCCCAGCATTTT. It translates to CASSQDPGTVGQPQHF.